This TCR beta chain is drawn from a study of cytomegalovirus exposure and HLA in healthy donors. Findings of the study overall: A later analysis reportedly identified an Asian-associated ancestry cluster as carrying fewer N-insertions than the approximately 730-donor mean. Later analysis showed most CMV-associated TCR beta chains appearing HLA-restricted. When the data were analyzed later, several of the most significant clusters appeared to be linked to common viral pathogens.

CDR1 SGHRS and CDR2 YFSETQ come from the germline V gene. This CDR3 comprises 16 residues. After removal of 0 bases from V and 9 bases from J, the junction contained 10 bases not matched to a gene. Researchers ran the PCR with 60 Vbeta and 13 Jbeta primers. The authors' processing: Later, an analysis found 80 million or so unique TCR beta chains, and roughly 9.9 million of these were shared. Sequencing used immunoSEQ multiplex PCR; TCRdb keeps in-frame clones, though not all of them. V and J calls and clone size are given by that table; D and trimming were obtained from the DNA. Its table records more than 90,000 clones. Points on this clone: Its antigen is not identified.

V usage is TRBV5-1 and J usage is TRBJ2-1; 9 bases map to TRBD1. The sequence derives from a man under 40 in good health and CMV-seronegative. Sequencing was performed on PBMCs. CDR3 coding DNA: TGCGCCAGCAGCTTGGGAGGTACAGGGGGCGTGGGTGAGCAGTTCTTC. Translation gives CASSLGGTGGVGEQFF. Variable domain in full (rest from reference TRBV5-1 and TRBJ2-1): KAGVTQTPRYLIKTRGQQVTLSCSPISGHRSVSWYQQTPGQGLQFLFEYFSETQRNKGNFPGRFSGRQFSNSRSEMNVSTLELGDSALYLCASSLGGTGGVGEQFFGPGTRLTVL.